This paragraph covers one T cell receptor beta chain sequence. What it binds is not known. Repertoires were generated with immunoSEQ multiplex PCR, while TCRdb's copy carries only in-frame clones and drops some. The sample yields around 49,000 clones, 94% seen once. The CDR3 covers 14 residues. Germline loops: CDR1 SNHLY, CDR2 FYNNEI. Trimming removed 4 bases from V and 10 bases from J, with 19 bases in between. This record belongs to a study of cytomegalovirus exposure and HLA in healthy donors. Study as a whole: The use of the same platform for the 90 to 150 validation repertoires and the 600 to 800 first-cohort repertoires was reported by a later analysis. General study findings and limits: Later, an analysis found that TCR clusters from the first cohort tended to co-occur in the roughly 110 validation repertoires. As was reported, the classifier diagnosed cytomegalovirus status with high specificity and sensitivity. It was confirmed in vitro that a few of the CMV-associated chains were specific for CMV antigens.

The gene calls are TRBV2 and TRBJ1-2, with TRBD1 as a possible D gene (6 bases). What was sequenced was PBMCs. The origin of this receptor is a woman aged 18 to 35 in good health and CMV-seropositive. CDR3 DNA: TGTGCCAGCAGTGTGGCGGGGGCCCCCTCCCCCTACACCTTC. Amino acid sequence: CASSVAGAPSPYTF.